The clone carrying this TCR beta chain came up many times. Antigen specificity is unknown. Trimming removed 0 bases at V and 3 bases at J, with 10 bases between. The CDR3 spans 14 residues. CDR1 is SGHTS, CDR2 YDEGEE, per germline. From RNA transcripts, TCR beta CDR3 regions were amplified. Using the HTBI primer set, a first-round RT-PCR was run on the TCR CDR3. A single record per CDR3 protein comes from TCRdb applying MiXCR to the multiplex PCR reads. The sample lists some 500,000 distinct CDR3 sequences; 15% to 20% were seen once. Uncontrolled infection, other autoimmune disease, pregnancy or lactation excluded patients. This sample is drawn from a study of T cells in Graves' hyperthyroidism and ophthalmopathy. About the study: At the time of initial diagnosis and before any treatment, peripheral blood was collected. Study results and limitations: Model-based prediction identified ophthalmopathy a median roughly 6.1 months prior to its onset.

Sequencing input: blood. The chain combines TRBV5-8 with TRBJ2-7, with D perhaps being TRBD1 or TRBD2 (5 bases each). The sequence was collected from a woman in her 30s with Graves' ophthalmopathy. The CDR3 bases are TGTGCCAGCAGCTTGGGAGGGGCGGTCTACGAGCAGTACTTC. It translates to CASSLGGAVYEQYF.